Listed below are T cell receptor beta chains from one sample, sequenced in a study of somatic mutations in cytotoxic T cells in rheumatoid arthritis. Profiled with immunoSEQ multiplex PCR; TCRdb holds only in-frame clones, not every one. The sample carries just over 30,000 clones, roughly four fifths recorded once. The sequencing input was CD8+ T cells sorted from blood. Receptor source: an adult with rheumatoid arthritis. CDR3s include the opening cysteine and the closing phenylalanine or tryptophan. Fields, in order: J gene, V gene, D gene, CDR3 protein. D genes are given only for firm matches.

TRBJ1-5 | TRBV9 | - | CASSAEGRDNQPQHF
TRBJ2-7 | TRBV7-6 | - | CASSFGQLGNSGEQYF
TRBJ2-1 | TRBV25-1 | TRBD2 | CASSPQRGGSYNEQFF
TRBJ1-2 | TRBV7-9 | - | CASSDTGMWYGYTF
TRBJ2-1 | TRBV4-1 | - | CASSQGPIEQFF
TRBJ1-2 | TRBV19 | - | CASSPFDGRNYGYTF
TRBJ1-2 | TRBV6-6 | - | CASSGDRGVSYGYTF
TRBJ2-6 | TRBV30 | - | CAWSEETGANVLTF
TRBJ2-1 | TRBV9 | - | CASSPQYTSYNEQFF
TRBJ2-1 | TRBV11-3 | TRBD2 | CASSSRTSGRTAYNEQFF
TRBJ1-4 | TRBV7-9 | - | CASSDSSNEKLFF
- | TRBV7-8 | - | CASSLLYEQYF
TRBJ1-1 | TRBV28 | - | CASSRGDNEAFF
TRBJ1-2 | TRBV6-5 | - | CASSYDTYGYTF
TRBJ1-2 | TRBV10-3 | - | CAISGGAEGNYGYTF
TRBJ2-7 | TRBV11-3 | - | CASSPGTGYYYEQYF
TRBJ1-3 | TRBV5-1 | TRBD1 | CASSSGQGSGNTIYF
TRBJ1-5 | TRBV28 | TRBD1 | CASSLRGRQPQHF
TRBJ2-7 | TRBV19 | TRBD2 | CASSPGASGSYEQYF
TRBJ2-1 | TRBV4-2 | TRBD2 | CASSQDPGGGYNEQFF
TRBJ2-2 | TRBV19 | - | CASSIRWGVGTGELFF
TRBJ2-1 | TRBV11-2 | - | CASSFSRSTYNEQFF
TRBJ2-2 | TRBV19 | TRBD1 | CASMTFPGQANTGELFF
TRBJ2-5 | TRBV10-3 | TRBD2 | CAISEGAGGPQTQYF
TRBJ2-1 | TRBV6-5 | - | CASTRGGPSYNEQFF
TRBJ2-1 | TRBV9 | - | CASSPHTEQFF
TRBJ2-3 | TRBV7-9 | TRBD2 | CASSTSSGPRTDTQYF
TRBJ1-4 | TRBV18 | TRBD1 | CASSPDRGDWTNEKLFF
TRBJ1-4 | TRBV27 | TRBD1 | CASSLRPGGYEKLFF
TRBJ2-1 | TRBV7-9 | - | CASRRGELEQFF
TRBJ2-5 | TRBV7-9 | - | CASSSQGWGAQETQYF
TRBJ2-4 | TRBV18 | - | CASSPPSSMNIQYF
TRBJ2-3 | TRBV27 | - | CASSSRARDGFTDTQYF
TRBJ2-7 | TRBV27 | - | CASSIGQNTYEQYF
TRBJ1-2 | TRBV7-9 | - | CASSLTGPNYGYTF
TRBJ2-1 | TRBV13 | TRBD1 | CASSLGMSTGQGEQFF
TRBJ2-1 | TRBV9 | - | CASNEWGSYNEQFF
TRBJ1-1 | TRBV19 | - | CASSMGGLGSEAFF
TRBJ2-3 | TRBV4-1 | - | CASSQEGTHADTQYF
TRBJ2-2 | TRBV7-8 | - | CASWVGANTGELFF
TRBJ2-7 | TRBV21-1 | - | CASRKRTSGNSYEQYF
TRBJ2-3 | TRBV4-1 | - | CASSQVVWSTDTQYF
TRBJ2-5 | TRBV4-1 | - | CASSQGHETQYF
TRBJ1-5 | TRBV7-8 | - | CASSSTGRNQPQHF
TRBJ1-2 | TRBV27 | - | CASSLSGGEIRGYTF
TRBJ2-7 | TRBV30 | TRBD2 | CAWSVRGGDYEQYF
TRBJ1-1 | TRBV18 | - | CASADLVGLNTEAFF
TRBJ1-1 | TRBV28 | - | CASSHLVGVEGAFF
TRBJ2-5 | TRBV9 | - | CASSVEGGTQETQYF
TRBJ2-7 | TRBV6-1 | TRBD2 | CASSGGTSGKAAYEQYF
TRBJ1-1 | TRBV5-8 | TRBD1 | CASSSGQGGDTEAFF
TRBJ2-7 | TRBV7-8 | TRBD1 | CASSARVGQGGEQYF
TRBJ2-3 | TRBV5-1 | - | CASSYDTDTQYF